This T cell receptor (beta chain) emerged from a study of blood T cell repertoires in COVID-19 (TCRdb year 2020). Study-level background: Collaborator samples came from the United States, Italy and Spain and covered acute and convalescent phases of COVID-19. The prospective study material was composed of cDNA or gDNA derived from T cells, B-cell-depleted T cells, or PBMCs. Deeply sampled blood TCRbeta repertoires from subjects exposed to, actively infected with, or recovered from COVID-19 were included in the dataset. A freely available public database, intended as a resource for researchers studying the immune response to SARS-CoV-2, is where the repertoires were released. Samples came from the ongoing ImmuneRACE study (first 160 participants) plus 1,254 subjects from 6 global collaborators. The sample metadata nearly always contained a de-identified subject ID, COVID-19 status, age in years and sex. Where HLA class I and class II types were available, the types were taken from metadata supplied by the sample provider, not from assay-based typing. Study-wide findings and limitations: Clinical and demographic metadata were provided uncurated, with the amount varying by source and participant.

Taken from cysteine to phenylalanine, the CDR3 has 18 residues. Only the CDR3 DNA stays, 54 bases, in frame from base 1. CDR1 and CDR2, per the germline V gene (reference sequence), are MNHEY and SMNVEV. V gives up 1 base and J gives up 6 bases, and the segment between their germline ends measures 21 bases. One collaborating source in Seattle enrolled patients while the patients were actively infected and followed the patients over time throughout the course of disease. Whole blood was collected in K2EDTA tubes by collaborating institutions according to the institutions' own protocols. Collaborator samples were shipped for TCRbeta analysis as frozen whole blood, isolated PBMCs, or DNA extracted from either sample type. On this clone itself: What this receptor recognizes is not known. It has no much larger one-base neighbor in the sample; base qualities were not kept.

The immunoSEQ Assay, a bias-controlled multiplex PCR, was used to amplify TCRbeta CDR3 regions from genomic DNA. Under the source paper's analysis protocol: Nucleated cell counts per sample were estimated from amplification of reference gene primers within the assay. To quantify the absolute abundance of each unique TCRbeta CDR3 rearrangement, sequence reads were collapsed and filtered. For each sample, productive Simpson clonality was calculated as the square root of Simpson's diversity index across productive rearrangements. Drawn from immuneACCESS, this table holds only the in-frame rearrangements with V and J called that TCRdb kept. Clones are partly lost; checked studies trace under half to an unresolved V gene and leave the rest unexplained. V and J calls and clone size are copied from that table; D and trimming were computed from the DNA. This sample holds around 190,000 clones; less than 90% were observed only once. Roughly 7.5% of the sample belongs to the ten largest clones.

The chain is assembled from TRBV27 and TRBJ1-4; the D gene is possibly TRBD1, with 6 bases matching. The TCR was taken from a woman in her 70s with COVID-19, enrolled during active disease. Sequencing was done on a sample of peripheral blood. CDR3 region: CASSLYRRGGGLDEKLFF. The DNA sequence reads TGTGCCAGCAGTTTATACCGCCGAGGGGGGGGCCTAGATGAAAAACTGTTTTTT.